Presented here are 16 T cell receptor beta chains from one specimen sequenced in a study of PD-1 blockade in mismatch repair-deficient tumors. TCRdb keeps only in-frame clones here, not all; method: immunoSEQ multiplex PCR. The sample gives some 120,000 clones, 86% of which show up once; roughly 13% is in the top ten. Specimen: peripheral blood, collected 44 weeks after starting pembrolizumab. These TCRs come from an adult with mismatch repair-deficient cancer.

The chain uses TRBV9 and TRBJ2-5; 10 nucleotides align to TRBD2. The CDR3 runs 16 residues. Germline values: CDR1 SGDLS, CDR2 YYNGEE. V was pared by 0 bases and J by 4 bases, with 6 bases of the junction left unmatched. As DNA, the CDR3 is TGTGCCAGCAGCGTAGGGGCTAGCGGGAGTGGAGAGACCCAGTACTTC. Translated: CASSVGASGSGETQYF.

This chain joins TRBV11-3 and TRBJ2-1; D unresolved. The CDR3 is made up of 15 amino acids. CDR1 is SGHNT, CDR2 YENEEA, per germline. V was shortened by 7 bases and J by 3 bases, with 16 bases between the two germline ends. The DNA for the CDR3 is TGTGCCAGCACCGAATTCGGGCGTGGCTACAATGAGCAGTTCTTC. This sequence encodes CASTEFGRGYNEQFF.

The gene calls are TRBV29-1 and TRBJ2-7; maybe TRBD1 (6 bases). The CDR3 runs 13 residues. Trimming left V 2 bases short and J 2 bases short, with 10 bases between. CDR1 is SQVTM and CDR2 is ANQGSEA in the germline V gene. The CDR3 is CSVELGHPYEQYF. The CDR3 coding sequence is TGCAGCGTTGAATTGGGACACCCCTACGAGCAGTACTTC.

The J gene is TRBJ2-5, the V gene TRBV6-1; D may be TRBD2 (6 bases). This CDR3 comprises 12 residues. Looked up from germline, CDR1 is MNHNS and CDR2 is SASEGT. Trimming cost V 5 bases and J 9 bases, with 13 bases left between them. CDR3 DNA: TGTGCCAGCAGTCATAGCGGCGGGGCCCAGTACTTC. This codes for CASSHSGGAQYF.

The rearrangement joins TRBV9 to TRBJ2-3; D not certain. This CDR3 contains 14 residues. Germline CDR1 reads SGDLS; CDR2 reads YYNGEE. Trimming cost V 4 bases and J 2 bases, with 11 bases left between them. In DNA, the CDR3 is TGTGCCAGCAGCTCGAGTAAGGCCACAGATACGCAGTATTTT. This encodes CASSSSKATDTQYF.

This chain uses TRBV10-3 with TRBJ2-3; 7 bases map to TRBD1. CDR1 and CDR2 from the germline V gene are ENHRY and SYGVKD. The CDR3 runs to 16 residues. Losses at the gene ends were 3 bases for V and 8 bases for J; bases not matched to a gene: 14. The CDR3 coding sequence is TGTGCCATCAGTGATGTCGGGACAGCCTGGTCTGGTACGCAGTATTTT. Residues: CAISDVGTAWSGTQYF.

The rearrangement links TRBV19 to TRBJ2-1, with 8 bases lining up with TRBD2. Per germline, CDR1 LNHDA and CDR2 SQIVND (reference sequence). V shed 3 bases, J shed 5 bases, and the junction held 6 bases outside the gene matches. The CDR3 has 15 residues. The CDR3 spells CASSIISSGNNEQFF. In nucleotides, the CDR3 is TGTGCCAGTAGTATCATCAGTAGCGGGAACAATGAGCAGTTCTTC. The full variable domain, in which reference TRBV19 and TRBJ2-1 provide the parts outside the CDR3, is DGGITQSPKYLFRKEGQNVTLSCEQNLNHDAMYWYRQDPGQGLRLIYYSQIVNDFQKGDIAEGYSVSREKKESFPLTVTSAQKNPTAFYLCASSIISSGNNEQFFGPGTRLTVL.

This clone was observed a single time. The CDR3 DNA sequence: TGTGCCAGCAGTTGGGACCGAAACACTGAAGCTTTCTTT. Protein: CASSWDRNTEAFF. This chain links TRBV5-4 with TRBJ1-1; D might be TRBD1 (5 bases). This CDR3 contains 13 residues. V was shortened by 5 bases and J by 2 bases, with 10 bases between the two germline ends. Looked up from germline, CDR1 is SGHNT and CDR2 is YYREEE (reference sequence).

The rearrangement links TRBV28 to TRBJ2-5, with a tentative D call TRBD1 (5 bases). The CDR3 consists of 14 residues. V gave up 2 bases and J gave up 9 bases, with 16 bases separating them. The germline V gene encodes CDR1 MDHEN and CDR2 SYDVKM. The CDR3 region is CASSLGQGKRPQYF. The CDR3 DNA sequence: TGTGCCAGCAGTTTAGGGCAGGGAAAGAGGCCCCAGTACTTC. Full variable domain (missing parts from reference TRBV28 and TRBJ2-5): DVKVTQSSRYLVKRTGEKVFLECVQDMDHENMFWYRQDPGLGLRLIYFSYDVKMKEKGDIPEGYSVSREKKERFSLILESASTNQTSMYLCASSLGQGKRPQYFGPGTRLLVL.

The rearrangement links TRBV7-8 to TRBJ2-3; 9 nucleotides agree with TRBD2. The CDR3 sequence is 20 residues long. Germline V gene sequence: CDR1 SGHVS, CDR2 FQNEAQ. J lost 5 bases, V lost 1 base, and 19 bases had no gene match. The CDR3 sequence: CASSLERLGLSSGMRDTQYF. The CDR3 coding sequence is TGTGCCAGCAGCTTAGAGCGATTGGGATTGTCTAGCGGGATGCGAGATACGCAGTATTTT.

The chain recombines TRBV6-6 with TRBJ2-1; TRBD1 agrees at 7 bases. The CDR3 runs 14 residues. The germline V gene has CDR1 MNHNY and CDR2 SVGAGI (reference sequence). V lost 3 bases, J lost 8 bases, and 7 bases stayed unmatched. The CDR3 DNA is TGTGCCAGCAGTTATCATAAAGGGGGCGATGAGCAGTTCTTC. Translating gives CASSYHKGGDEQFF.

The chain has TRBV29-1 and TRBJ1-4; 7 bases line up with TRBD1. From germline, CDR1 is SQVTM and CDR2 ANQGSEA. The CDR3 sequence is 15 residues long. V lost 3 bases and J lost 8; bases outside the gene matches: 12. The CDR3 sequence is CSVDGGRGGGEKLFF. The CDR3 nucleotides read TGCAGCGTTGACGGTGGCAGGGGGGGTGGAGAAAAACTGTTTTTT.

The chain recombines TRBV4-1 with TRBJ2-5; 10 bases agree with TRBD1. The germline V gene has CDR1 MGHRA and CDR2 YSYEKL. V shed 4 bases, J shed 5 bases, and the junction held 4 bases outside the gene matches. CDR3 length: 14 residues. CDR3 sequence reads: CASSLTGGRETQYF. The DNA for the CDR3 is TGCGCCAGCAGCCTGACAGGGGGCAGGGAGACCCAGTACTTC.

Only one count was recorded for this clone. The V and J genes are TRBV28 and TRBJ2-7, with a tentative D call TRBD2 (5 bases). Trimming cost V 5 bases and J 2 bases, with 16 bases left between them. This CDR3 comprises 15 residues. Looked up from germline, CDR1 is MDHEN and CDR2 is SYDVKM. The CDR3 DNA follows: TGTGCCAGCAGTCCGGCGGGTCAGAGAGCCTACGAGCAGTACTTC. Its protein product is CASSPAGQRAYEQYF.

This chain links TRBV2 with TRBJ2-1, with a possible D match to TRBD1 (5 bases). Trimming took off 1 base at V and 8 bases at J, with 12 bases between the two ends. This CDR3 is built from 14 residues. Germline V gene lookup returns CDR1 SNHLY and CDR2 FYNNEI. The CDR3 nucleotides read TGTGCCAGCAGTGAAGGGCGACAGCCCGATGAGCAGTTCTTC. Its translation: CASSEGRQPDEQFF.

V usage is TRBV5-6 and J usage is TRBJ2-7; maybe TRBD2 (5 bases). V lost 5 bases to trimming and J lost 4 bases, with 13 bases between them. CDR1 SGHDT and CDR2 YYEEEE come from the germline V gene. The CDR3 totals 13 residues. The CDR3 spells CASSWTTTYEQYF. Written as DNA, the CDR3 is TGTGCCAGCAGTTGGACGACTACATACGAGCAGTACTTC.